These 25 T cell receptor beta chains share one sample of origin, sequenced in a study of T cell clonality in common variable immunodeficiency. Produced via immunoSEQ multiplex PCR; TCRdb's table is partial and in-frame only. The sample contains 30,000 to 40,000 clones, none of them singletons. Source material: peripheral blood mononuclear cells. Every receptor here comes from a person aged 18 to 75 in good health.

This clone was seen ten or more times. The read gets to within 3 residues of the CDR3 end, and the germline J gene fills in the rest. The chain joins TRBV20-1 to TRBJ2-4; 7 bases are shared with TRBD2. Germline-derived CDR1 and CDR2 are DFQATT and SNEGSKA (reference sequence). The CDR3 runs to 14 residues. V shed 0 bases, J shed 1 base, and the junction held 0 bases outside the gene matches. CDR3 DNA, as far as it was read: TGCAGTGCTAGAGAGGGGGGGGCCAAAAACATT. Translation: CSAREGGAKNI. The entire CDR3 sequence reads CSAREGGAKNIQYF.

This clone came up many times. With the read ending 3 residues before the CDR3 end, the germline J gene is used to fill in that end. The V and J genes are TRBV29-1 and TRBJ1-5, with 7 bases lining up with TRBD1. V dropped 8 bases and J dropped 2; count of bases not matched to a gene: 9. CDR3 size: 14 residues. Germline lookup yields CDR1 SQVTM and CDR2 ANQGSEA. The covered CDR3 bases are TGCAGCACTAAACAGGGGAATGGCAATCAGCCC. It translates to CSTKQGNGNQP. The CDR3 reads in full as CSTKQGNGNQPQHF.

This clone was seen ten or more times. The read ends 3 residues before the CDR3 terminus; that terminus is restored from the germline J gene. The J gene is TRBJ2-5, the V gene TRBV19, with TRBD2 as a possible D gene (7 bases). The V gene lost 5 bases and the J gene lost 0 bases, with 13 bases spanning the gap. The CDR3 runs 15 residues. Germline-derived CDR1 and CDR2 are LNHDA and SQIVND (reference sequence). The CDR3 sequence: CASSWGGRNQETQYF. CDR3 DNA (partial): TGTGCCAGTAGTTGGGGGGGGCGGAACCAAGAGACC.

To note about this clone: A much bigger clone sits one base away, suggesting this may be a read error. The read is 3 residues too short to cover the CDR3 end, so that end is filled in from the germline J gene. This specimen includes other DNA sequences encoding the same CDR3. This rearrangement joins TRBV7-3 to TRBJ1-3; D possibly corresponds to TRBD1 (6 bases). Germline V CDR1 and CDR2: SGHTA, FQGTGA. The CDR3 totals 14 residues. The part of the CDR3 DNA that was read is TGTGCCAGCAGCTTAGGGGGGGCCCCCCACACA. Encoded protein: CASSLGGAPHT. The full CDR3 protein is CASSLGGAPHTIYF.

Ten or more counts support this clone. The CDR3 extends 3 residues past the end of the read, so its final part is completed from the germline J gene. J is TRBJ1-1 and V is TRBV7-9, with no clear D. Germline CDR1 is SEHNR and CDR2 is FQNEAQ (reference sequence). V lost 7 bases and J 4 bases, leaving 4 bases between the germline ends. The CDR3 is 10 amino acids. The part of the CDR3 DNA that was read is TGTGCCAGCACCCTCACTGAA. Protein: CASTLTE. The complete CDR3 protein is CASTLTEAFF.

This clone was seen repeatedly, ten times or more. CDR3 DNA (partial): TGCAGTGCTGTAGAGGGGATGTACACTGAA. Translation: CSAVEGMYTE. The whole CDR3 sequence is CSAVEGMYTEAFF. V gene TRBV20-1 combines with J gene TRBJ1-1; a weak D match, TRBD1 (5 bases). The read ends 3 residues early relative to the CDR3; the germline J gene fills the gap. The CDR3 runs to 13 residues. Per the germline V gene, CDR1 is DFQATT and CDR2 is SNEGSKA (reference sequence). Between the trimmed V and J ends, which lost 5 bases and 3 bases, there was a span of 13 bases.

This clone was counted ten times or more. Read sequence stops 3 residues before the CDR3 end, and the germline J gene provides the missing end. V usage is TRBV14 and J usage is TRBJ2-5, with D possibly TRBD2 on 6 matching bases. This CDR3 is 16 amino acids long. Deletions cut 1 base from V and 2 bases from J, with 14 bases between. Germline CDR1 is SGHDN and CDR2 is FVKESK. The DNA read from the CDR3 is TGTGCCAGCAGCCAAGGGGCCGGGGGTTTTCAAGAGACC. Translating it yields CASSQGAGGFQET. From start to end, the CDR3 is CASSQGAGGFQETQYF.

This clone has ten or more counts. The read stops 3 residues short of the end of the CDR3; the missing end is completed from the germline J gene. This chain joins TRBV7-3 and TRBJ1-1; a weak D match, TRBD1 (6 bases). Germline V gene lookup returns CDR1 SGHTA and CDR2 FQGTGA. This CDR3 is built from 15 residues. Trimming pared 5 bases from V and 3 bases from J, leaving 16 bases between. The CDR3 bases that were read are TGTGCCAGCAGCGCACAGGGTCTTGGGGACACTGAA. Its protein product is CASSAQGLGDTE. The whole CDR3 sequence is CASSAQGLGDTEAFF.

This clone was detected many times. The missing CDR3 end, 3 residues past where the read stops, is filled in from the germline J gene. J is TRBJ2-1 and V is TRBV5-6, with 8 bases that match TRBD1. The germline gives CDR1 SGHDT, CDR2 YYEEEE. This CDR3 is built from 14 residues. Unmatched junction bases numbered 10, after V lost 7 bases and J lost 7 bases. CDR3 DNA, as far as it was read: TGTGCCAGCGGCCACAGGGGGGCGAGGAATGAG. Translation gives CASGHRGARNE. The whole CDR3 reads CASGHRGARNEQFF.

This clone was seen many times. The CDR3 is cut off 3 residues early in the read; its end comes from the germline J gene. The chain is built from TRBV4-1 and TRBJ1-1; 8 nucleotides agree with TRBD1. From germline, CDR1 is MGHRA and CDR2 YSYEKL. J lost 2 bases, V lost 7 bases, and 9 bases had no gene match. CDR3 length equals 15 residues. Partial CDR3 DNA: TGCGCCAGCACCTTTTCCGGGACAGGTAACACTGAA. Its translation is CASTFSGTGNTE. The entire CDR3 protein is CASTFSGTGNTEAFF.

This clone was observed at least ten times. Read data end 3 residues before the CDR3 end; the end is taken from the germline J gene. The chain employs TRBV4-2 and TRBJ2-1, with TRBD2 matching 12 bases. V shed 4 bases and J 9 bases; nucleotides not matched to a gene: 7. The V gene's germline CDR1 is LGHNA and CDR2 YNFKEQ. This CDR3 spans 15 amino acids. This CDR3 reads CASSPQGGLAGEQFF. Incomplete CDR3 DNA: TGTGCCAGCAGCCCTCAAGGGGGACTAGCGGGTGAG.

In its sample, this clone was seen a few times. The sequence runs out 3 residues before the end of the CDR3; the remainder is reconstructed from the germline J gene. This sequence joins TRBV11-2 and TRBJ1-1; 8 bases are a match to TRBD1. V was clipped by 4 bases and J by 5 bases; unmatched bases: 6. The V gene's germline CDR1 is SGHAT and CDR2 FQNNGV. There are 14 residues in the CDR3. The CDR3 reads CASSYGQGFTEAFF. CDR3 DNA, as far as it was read: TGTGCCAGCAGCTACGGACAGGGCTTTACTGAA.

This clone appeared many times. Read coverage stops 3 residues before the CDR3 terminus; the germline J gene supplies the remainder. V usage is TRBV10-3 and J usage is TRBJ2-3; D is possibly TRBD2 (6 bases). The CDR3 is 17 amino acids. Trimming shortened V by 7 bases and J by 0 bases, and 20 bases separated the two germline ends. CDR1 and CDR2 (germline): ENHRY, SYGVKD. The sequenced part of the CDR3 DNA is TGTGCCATCAATCTCAGCGGAGGGATCCCTAGCACAGATACG. This translates into CAINLSGGIPSTDT. In full, the CDR3 is CAINLSGGIPSTDTQYF.

This clone turned up a few times. With the read ending 3 residues before the CDR3 end, the germline J gene is used to fill in that end. This rearrangement joins TRBV7-3 to TRBJ1-2; D gene ambiguous. CDR1 is SGHTA, CDR2 FQGTGA, per germline. CDR3 length: 15 amino acids. Here the CDR3 reads CASSVIAGGFGDYTF. The CDR3 bases that were read are TGTGCCAGCAGCGTAATAGCGGGAGGGTTTGGCGAC.

Many counts were recorded for this clone. The read stops 3 residues short of the end of the CDR3; the missing end is completed from the germline J gene. J is TRBJ2-7 and V is TRBV6-2 or TRBV6-3; tentatively, D is TRBD2 (5 bases). Per germline, CDR1 MNHEY and CDR2 SVGEGT. V was trimmed by 9 bases and J by 2 bases, leaving 11 bases between them. CDR3 length: 12 residues. CDR3 residues: CASRGSTYEQYF. The part of the CDR3 DNA that was read is TGTGCCAGTCGCGGGTCTACCTACGAG.

The sample holds many counts of this clone. The read stops 3 residues short of the end of the CDR3; the missing end is completed from the germline J gene. The chain carries TRBV2 and TRBJ1-2, with a possible D match to TRBD1 (5 bases). In germline, CDR1 is SNHLY, CDR2 FYNNEI. Between the trimmed V and J ends, which lost 3 bases and 4 bases, there was a span of 12 bases. The CDR3 has 14 amino acids. The sequenced part of the CDR3 DNA is TGTGCCAGCAGTGAGAGGGGCAGTTTCTATGGC. Its protein product is CASSERGSFYG. The CDR3 in its entirety is CASSERGSFYGYTF. Full variable domain (remainder filled in from reference TRBV2 and TRBJ1-2): EPEVTQTPSHQVTQMGQEVILRCVPISNHLYFYWYRQILGQKVEFLVSFYNNEISEKSEIFDDQFSVERPDGSNFTLKIRSTKLEDSAMYFCASSERGSFYGYTFGSGTRLTVV.

This clone was observed many times. The read ends 3 residues before the CDR3 terminus; that terminus is restored from the germline J gene. The chain employs TRBV6-1 and TRBJ1-2, with a possible D match to TRBD1 (5 bases). The CDR3 is made up of 16 amino acids. Germline CDR1 MNHNS, CDR2 SASEGT. The sequenced part of the CDR3 DNA is TGTGCCAGCAGTGAGAGGGGTCCGAGCTCCTACAATGAC. Residues: CASSERGPSSYND. The entire CDR3 protein is CASSERGPSSYNDYTF.

This clone was counted ten times or more. One end of the junction is discordant with germline, which a read error may explain. This same CDR3 is encoded by further DNA sequences in the sample. The covered CDR3 bases are TGTGCCAGCAGCCCCACTAGTTCGGCTGGAAACACG. Translating it yields CASSPTSSAGNT. Given in full, the CDR3 is CASSPTSSAGNTIYF. V and J are TRBV14 and TRBJ1-3, with D unclear. The read terminates 3 residues before the CDR3 end, so the remaining end is supplied by the germline J gene. This CDR3 region has 15 residues. CDR1 and CDR2 (germline): SGHDN, FVKESK.

This clone appeared many times. The read terminates 3 residues ahead of where the CDR3 ends, so the germline J gene completes it. This chain connects TRBV28 to TRBJ2-2, with 7 bases matching TRBD2. There are 13 residues in the CDR3. CDR1 is MDHEN and CDR2 is SYDVKM in the germline V gene. The sequenced CDR3 bases are TGTGCCAGCAGTGGGGGGGGGAATGAAAAG. It yields the protein CASSGGGNEK. The full CDR3 protein is CASSGGGNEKLFF.

The table lists this clone with many counts. The DNA ends 3 residues before the CDR3 does, and the rest of the CDR3 is filled in from the germline J gene. The chain is built from TRBV19 and TRBJ2-5, with D possibly TRBD2 on 6 matching bases. With 4 bases removed from V and 6 bases from J, the gap between germline ends came to 18 bases. The CDR3 covers 15 residues. The germline gives CDR1 LNHDA, CDR2 SQIVND (reference sequence). The chain's CDR3 is CASSNGGAAGKTQYF. CDR3 bases read: TGTGCCAGTAGTAATGGAGGGGCAGCCGGGAAGACC. The full variable domain, in which reference TRBV19 and TRBJ2-5 provide the parts outside the CDR3, is DGGITQSPKYLFRKEGQNVTLSCEQNLNHDAMYWYRQDPGQGLRLIYYSQIVNDFQKGDIAEGYSVSREKKESFPLTVTSAQKNPTAFYLCASSNGGAAGKTQYFGPGTRLLVL.

This clone was seen a handful of times. The read terminates 3 residues before the CDR3 end, so the remaining end is supplied by the germline J gene. Other DNA sequences from this sample encode an identical CDR3 as well. The chain carries TRBV10-2 and TRBJ2-7; D might be TRBD2 (6 bases). Between the trimmed V and J ends, which lost 6 bases and 0 bases, there was a span of 12 bases. Germline V lookup: CDR1 WSHSY, CDR2 SAAADI. CDR3 length equals 14 residues. The part of the CDR3 DNA that was read is TGCGCCAGCAGAGTTAGCGGACTCTCCTACGAG. This translates into CASRVSGLSYE. The entire CDR3 reads CASRVSGLSYEQYF.

In this sample, this clone turned up many times. The CDR3 protein is CASSTGNTEAFF. The covered CDR3 bases are TGTGCCAGCAGCACCGGGAACACTGAA. The chain combines TRBV7-9 with TRBJ1-1; D gene uncertain. The read stops 3 residues short of the end of the CDR3; the missing end is completed from the germline J gene. Per the germline V gene, CDR1 is SEHNR and CDR2 is FQNEAQ (reference sequence). Trimming took off 5 bases at V and 1 base at J, with 5 bases between the two ends. This CDR3 comprises 12 residues.

This clone was found many times. The CDR3 end lies 3 residues beyond the end of the read and is filled in from the germline J gene. This sequence joins TRBV7-9 and TRBJ1-6; D possibly corresponds to TRBD1 (6 bases). V lost 5 bases, J lost 5 bases, and 7 bases lay in between. This CDR3 contains 13 residues. Germline V gene lookup returns CDR1 SEHNR and CDR2 FQNEAQ (reference sequence). The covered CDR3 bases are TGTGCCAGCAGCCGGGACAATAATTCACCC. Residues: CASSRDNNSP. The entire CDR3 is CASSRDNNSPLHF.

There are many counts of this clone. The CDR3 end is not reached by the read, which stops 3 residues before it; the germline J gene fills it in. The chain is built from TRBV29-1 and TRBJ2-7; TRBD1 aligns across 9 bases. The CDR3 loop spans 16 amino acids. Germline V gene sequence: CDR1 SQVTM, CDR2 ANQGSEA. The trim removed 0 bases at V and 2 bases at J, leaving 8 bases unmatched. The CDR3 sequence: CSVEDPDDRGTYEQYF. The sequenced part of the CDR3 DNA is TGCAGCGTTGAAGACCCGGATGACAGGGGGACCTACGAG.

Note on this clone: The missing CDR3 end, 3 residues past where the read stops, is filled in from the germline J gene. This chain joins TRBV10-2 and TRBJ2-7, with TRBD2 identical over 9 bases. V lost 6 bases to trimming and J lost 3 bases; unmatched junction nucleotides: 9. CDR3 size: 15 residues. Germline V CDR1 and CDR2: WSHSY, SAAADI. The CDR3 DNA, read in part, is TGCGCCAGCAGAGACGAAAATAGCGGGAGCTACGAG. Translation gives CASRDENSGSYE. The entire CDR3 reads CASRDENSGSYEQYF.